This paragraph covers one TCR beta chain sequence. CDR3 size: 14 residues. Trimming removed 3 bases from V and 7 bases from J, with 11 bases in between. Germline assignment: CDR1 KGHDR and CDR2 SFDVKD. The record originates from a study of blood T cell repertoires in COVID-19. Study information: COVID-19 samples from acute and convalescent phases originated in the United States, Italy and Spain. PBMCs, B-cell-depleted T cells, or T cells were the source of the cDNA or gDNA that made up the material.

Per the original methods: Estimates of nucleated cell counts were drawn from the amplification of reference gene primers. Data came from immunoSEQ multiplex PCR; TCRdb stores just in-frame clones and leaves some out. The V and J calls and clone size were taken over from that table, and D and trimming were inferred from the DNA. Here the sample spans 250,000 or so clones, about 79% being singletons. This TCR derives from a man of 80 years or more with acute or convalescent COVID-19. The sequenced material came from peripheral blood. The chain combines TRBV24-1 with TRBJ1-4; D may be TRBD1 (5 bases). The CDR3 loop reads CATSDGQGGEKLFF. Written as DNA, the CDR3 is TGTGCCACCAGTGATGGTCAGGGCGGTGAAAAACTGTTTTTT.